This record concerns one TCR beta chain sequence. These data belong to a study of PD-L1 blockade in urothelial cancer. Across the study: The analyses of blood took place 3 weeks (second dose) and 6 weeks after treatment start.

The time point denotes: pretreatment peripheral blood. Sequencing was performed with immunoSEQ multiplex PCR; in TCRdb, only in-frame clones are kept and a portion is missing. The sample shows about 87,000 clones, around 92% of them seen only once. The receptor was isolated from a woman older than 75 with urothelial cancer. Specimen: PBMCs, collected around atezolizumab (anti-PD-L1) treatment.

The DNA of the CDR3 is TGCGCCAGCAGCTTGGACGGGAGAGGTATCGGGGAGCTGTTTTTT. Translated, it gives CASSLDGRGIGELFF. The V gene is TRBV5-1, the J gene TRBJ2-2, with D possibly TRBD2 on 6 matching bases. The CDR3 has 15 residues. CDR1 and CDR2 from the germline V gene are SGHRS and YFSETQ. Trimming left V 0 bases short and J 7 bases short, with 13 bases between.